The 2 T cell receptor beta chains below all came from one sample that was sequenced in a study of response to subunit inactivated influenza vaccine. MiXCR, applied by TCRdb to the RT-PCR reads, yields one record per CDR3 protein. The table includes about 190,000 distinct CDR3 sequences, about an eighth detected once. This specimen consisted of CD8+ T cells sorted from PBMCs, obtained 5 to 6 days after vaccination. The receptor source for this set is a man aged 45-65 years who received an inactivated influenza vaccine.

This clonotype appeared a few times. The V gene is TRBV11-1, the J gene TRBJ2-1; TRBD1 is a possible D gene (6 bases). Trimming cost V 2 bases and J 0 bases, with 11 bases left between them. Looked up from germline, CDR1 is SGHAT and CDR2 is FQDESV (reference sequence). This CDR3 has 16 amino acids. The CDR3: CASSLRGSSSYNEQFF. The CDR3 DNA reads TGTGCCAGCAGCTTAAGGGGGTCCAGCTCCTACAATGAGCAGTTCTTC.

V is TRBV29-1 and J is TRBJ2-7; 12 nucleotides agree with TRBD1. V gave up 1 base and J gave up 7 bases; unmatched junction bases: 5. CDR1 SQVTM and CDR2 ANQGSEA come from the germline V gene. This CDR3 comprises 14 residues. CDR3 loop: CSVEGGQGAYEQYF. CDR3 nucleotides: TGCAGCGTTGAAGGGGGACAGGGGGCTTATGAGCAGTACTTC.